One and the same sample provided the 19 T cell receptor beta chains below, sequenced in a study of shared clonotypes between healthy human individuals. Only in-frame clones appear in the TCRdb table, and some are missing; sequencing was by immunoSEQ multiplex PCR. This table has 2,500,000 or so clones, more than 80% appearing once. Sequencing was carried out using naive CD4+ T cells sorted from blood. Described subset: CD45RA+ positively selected. These receptors were taken from a man aged 18 to 29 in good health.

This clone was counted once. V and J are TRBV28 and TRBJ2-5; the D gene is possibly TRBD1 (6 bases). V lost 7 bases, J lost 2 bases, and 20 bases lay in between. Germline V gene data show CDR1 as MDHEN and CDR2 as SYDVKM. The CDR3 spans 16 residues. The CDR3 region is CASKNKATGIQETQYF. In DNA, the CDR3 is TGTGCCAGCAAAAACAAGGCGACAGGCATTCAAGAGACCCAGTACTTC. Looking up the rest from reference TRBV28 and TRBJ2-5 gives the full variable domain: DVKVTQSSRYLVKRTGEKVFLECVQDMDHENMFWYRQDPGLGLRLIYFSYDVKMKEKGDIPEGYSVSREKKERFSLILESASTNQTSMYLCASKNKATGIQETQYFGPGTRLLVL.

V usage is TRBV30 and J usage is TRBJ2-5; 11 nucleotides line up with TRBD2. CDR1 is GTSNPN, CDR2 SVGIG, per germline (reference sequence). CDR3 size: 13 residues. V was clipped by 0 bases and J by 8 bases; unmatched bases: 2. The CDR3 DNA is TGTGCCTGGAGTGTCGGACTAGCGGGTACCCAGTACTTC. This encodes CAWSVGLAGTQYF.

CDR3 nucleotide sequence: TGTGCCAGCAGTTTATCGGCTAGCGGGAAATTAGTGCAGTACTTC. It translates to CASSLSASGKLVQYF. The chain uses TRBV27 and TRBJ2-7, with TRBD2 matching 9 bases. This CDR3 has 15 amino acids. The germline CDR1 and CDR2 sequences are MNHEY and SMNVEV (reference sequence). J was trimmed by 9 bases and V by 0 bases; bases with no gene match: 9.

J is TRBJ1-5 and V is TRBV27, with 7 bases aligning to TRBD1. After removal of 6 bases from V and 5 bases from J, the junction contained 4 bases not matched to a gene. The CDR3 contains 13 residues. The germline V gene has CDR1 MNHEY and CDR2 SMNVEV (reference sequence). The DNA for the CDR3 is TGTGCCAGCAGCGACAGGGAAGATCAGCCCCAGCATTTT. Translation gives CASSDREDQPQHF.

This clone was observed a few times. The sample has other DNA sequences that encode this CDR3 too. CDR3 in amino acids: CASSGANTEAFF. The CDR3 coding sequence is TGTGCCAGCTCAGGGGCAAACACTGAAGCTTTCTTT. This chain links TRBV18 with TRBJ1-1, with D maybe TRBD1 (5 bases). Germline lookup yields CDR1 KGHSH and CDR2 LQKENI. V lost 5 bases to trimming and J lost 2 bases, with 6 bases between them. CDR3 size: 12 residues.

J is TRBJ2-6 and V is TRBV6-6; weak D call: TRBD2 (6 bases). V lost 6 bases, J lost 4 bases, and 10 bases lay in between. The CDR3 is 14 amino acids. CDR1 MNHNY and CDR2 SVGAGI come from the germline V gene (reference sequence). CDR3 in amino acids: CASREGGGANVLTF. The CDR3 coding sequence is TGTGCCAGCAGGGAGGGCGGCGGGGCCAACGTCCTGACTTTC.

This chain links TRBV4-2 with TRBJ2-5, with 14 bases identical to TRBD2. CDR1 and CDR2 (germline): LGHNA, YNFKEQ. The CDR3 is made up of 17 amino acids. V lost 4 bases and J lost 5; bases outside the gene matches: 9. The DNA of the CDR3 is TGTGCCAGCAGCCCTACGGGACTAGCGGGGGAGGGGGAGACCCAGTACTTC. Amino acid sequence: CASSPTGLAGEGETQYF.

V is TRBV2 and J is TRBJ2-7; D uncertain. Trimming pared 2 bases from V and 6 bases from J, leaving 11 bases between. The germline V gene encodes CDR1 SNHLY and CDR2 FYNNEI. CDR3 length: 13 residues. CDR3 in DNA: TGTGCCAGCAGTGAATCCGACCTAGGCGAGCAGTACTTC. Protein product: CASSESDLGEQYF.

This chain uses TRBV5-1 with TRBJ1-2; D perhaps matches TRBD1 (6 bases). The CDR3 has 13 residues. V was trimmed by 1 base and J by 7 bases, leaving 11 bases between them. The V gene's germline CDR1 is SGHRS and CDR2 YFSETQ. CDR3 sequence (DNA): TGCGCCAGCAGCTTGTCAGGGGAGGGTGGCTACACCTTC. It encodes CASSLSGEGGYTF.

The chain couples TRBV15 to TRBJ2-1; 12 bases agree with TRBD2. CDR1 and CDR2 from the germline V gene are LNHNV and YYDKDF (reference sequence). J lost 5 bases, V lost 5 bases, and 4 bases had no gene match. CDR3 length: 15 amino acids. The CDR3 DNA follows: TGTGCCACCAGCTACAGACTAGCGGGAGACAATGAGCAGTTCTTC. It translates to CATSYRLAGDNEQFF.

The rearrangement joins TRBV7-3 to TRBJ2-7; D is uncertain. The CDR3 is 13 residues long. The V end lost 2 bases, the J end lost 6 bases, and 11 bases lay between the germline ends. Germline lookup yields CDR1 SGHTA and CDR2 FQGTGA. CDR3 coding DNA: TGTGCCAGCAGCTTAGGCAAGGTGGTCGAGCAGTACTTC. This gives the protein CASSLGKVVEQYF.

The V and J genes are TRBV5-4 and TRBJ2-2; tentative D call: TRBD1 (5 bases). Germline CDR1 reads SGHNT; CDR2 reads YYREEE (reference sequence). This CDR3 has 15 residues. V lost 2 bases and J lost 1, with 9 bases in between. The DNA for the CDR3 is TGTGCCAGCAGCTTCCAGGGTTTGAACACCGGGGAGCTGTTTTTT. Amino acid sequence: CASSFQGLNTGELFF.

The gene calls are TRBV28 and TRBJ2-2; weak D call: TRBD2 (5 bases). Trimming stripped 6 bases from V and 7 bases from J, with 9 bases between. The CDR3 consists of 12 residues. Looked up from germline, CDR1 is MDHEN and CDR2 is SYDVKM. CDR3 nucleotide sequence: TGTGCCAGCAGATGGGCGGGCGGGGAGCTGTTTTTT. As protein: CASRWAGGELFF.

This chain connects TRBV2 to TRBJ2-2; 7 positions match TRBD1. This CDR3 has 15 residues. The germline V gene has CDR1 SNHLY and CDR2 FYNNEI. V gave up 10 bases and J gave up 0 bases; unmatched junction bases: 8. DNA for the CDR3: TGTGCCACCTCACAGGGGTCCGCGAACACCGGGGAGCTGTTTTTT. Translating it yields CATSQGSANTGELFF.

The V and J genes are TRBV7-9 and TRBJ1-3; weak D call: TRBD1 (6 bases). The germline V gene has CDR1 SEHNR and CDR2 FQNEAQ (reference sequence). This CDR3 has 19 residues. V was trimmed by 0 bases and J by 0 bases, leaving 18 bases between them. CDR3 protein: CASSLAPGQTTSSGNTIYF. CDR3 DNA: TGTGCCAGCAGCTTAGCCCCGGGACAAACTACGAGCTCTGGAAACACCATATATTTT.

This rearrangement joins TRBV11-2 to TRBJ2-1, with 8 bases that match TRBD2. V lost 5 bases, J lost 0 bases, and 6 bases stayed unmatched. This CDR3 region has 16 residues. Germline V CDR1 and CDR2: SGHAT, FQNNGV. The CDR3 DNA sequence: TGTGCCAGCAGCCCCTTAGCGGGATTCTCCTACAATGAGCAGTTCTTC. Amino acid sequence: CASSPLAGFSYNEQFF.

V and J are TRBV5-1 and TRBJ2-2; TRBD2 matches 8 bases. Germline V lookup: CDR1 SGHRS, CDR2 YFSETQ. This CDR3 has 16 residues. V trimming: 3 bases; J trimming: 4 bases; junction bases outside the gene matches: 8. The CDR3 loop reads CASSSAGGWGTGELFF. The CDR3 bases are TGCGCCAGCAGCTCGGCGGGGGGCTGGGGCACCGGGGAGCTGTTTTTT.

The rearrangement uses TRBV18 and TRBJ1-2, with D possibly matching TRBD1 (5 bases). The germline V gene has CDR1 KGHSH and CDR2 LQKENI. V gave up 2 bases and J gave up 6 bases, with 19 bases separating them. The CDR3 extends over 16 amino acids. CDR3 sequence (DNA): TGTGCCAGCTCACCAGTCTCGGCGCAGGGTGGTCATGGCTACACCTTC. This codes for CASSPVSAQGGHGYTF. Variable domain in full (rest from reference TRBV18 and TRBJ1-2): NAGVMQNPRHLVRRRGQEARLRCSPMKGHSHVYWYRQLPEEGLKFMVYLQKENIIDESGMPKERFSAEFPKEGPSILRIQQVVRGDSAAYFCASSPVSAQGGHGYTFGSGTRLTVV.

The V gene is TRBV30, the J gene TRBJ2-4, with D perhaps being TRBD1 or TRBD2 (5 bases each). The CDR3 extends over 13 amino acids. The ends were cut back, 2 bases at V and 6 bases at J, with 11 bases in the middle. Looked up from germline, CDR1 is GTSNPN and CDR2 is SVGIG (reference sequence). DNA for the CDR3: TGTGCCTGGAGTCGGGATGGGGGAAACATTCAGTACTTC. Translated: CAWSRDGGNIQYF.